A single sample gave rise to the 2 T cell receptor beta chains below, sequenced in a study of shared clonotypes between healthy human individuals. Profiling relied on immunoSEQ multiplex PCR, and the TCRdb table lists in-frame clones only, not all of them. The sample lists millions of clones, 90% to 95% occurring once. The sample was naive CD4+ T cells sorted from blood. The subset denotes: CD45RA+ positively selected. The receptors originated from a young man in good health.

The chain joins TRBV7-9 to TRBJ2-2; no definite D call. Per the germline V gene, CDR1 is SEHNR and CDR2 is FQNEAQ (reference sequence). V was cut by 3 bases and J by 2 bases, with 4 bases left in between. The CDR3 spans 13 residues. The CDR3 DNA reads TGTGCCAGCAGCTTTAGAAACACCGGGGAGCTGTTTTTT. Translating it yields CASSFRNTGELFF.

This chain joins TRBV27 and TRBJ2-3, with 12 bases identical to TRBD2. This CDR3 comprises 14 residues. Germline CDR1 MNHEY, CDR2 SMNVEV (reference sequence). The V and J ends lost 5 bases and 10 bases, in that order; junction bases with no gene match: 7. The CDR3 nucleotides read TGTGCCAGCAGTCTAGCGGGGGGGCCTCAGGCGCAGTATTTT. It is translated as CASSLAGGPQAQYF.